This TCR beta chain was sequenced during a study of chemoradiotherapy in HPV16-positive cancers. Study outcomes and limitations: During treatment, candidate HPV-specific clones and E7-related motifs expanded in tumor.

This clone was detected only a few times. What it recognizes is unknown. Assay used: immunoSEQ multiplex PCR; TCRdb lists only in-frame clones, some missing. The top ten hold about 4.6% of the sample, which has some 980 clones, about 86% seen once. Germline V CDR1 and CDR2: SGHVS, FQNEAQ. This CDR3 spans 15 amino acids. V was shortened by 1 base and J by 0 bases, with 6 bases between the two germline ends. The rearrangement links TRBV7-8 to TRBJ2-2; D is ambiguous. This TCR was recovered from a human donor with HPV-associated anogenital cancer. The starting material was tumor tissue, obtained from a patient who underwent chemoradiotherapy. The CDR3 nucleotides are TGTGCCAGCAGCTTAGGCAGAGCGAACACCGGGGAGCTGTTTTTT. Translated: CASSLGRANTGELFF. Complete variable domain (other parts from reference TRBV7-8 and TRBJ2-2): GAGVSQSPRYKVAKRGQDVALRCDPISGHVSLFWYQQALGQGPEFLTYFQNEAQLDKSGLPSDRFFAERPEGSVSTLKIQRTQQEDSAVYLCASSLGRANTGELFFGEGSRLTVL.